The 22 T cell receptor beta chains reported below all come from one sample, sequenced in a study of shared clonotypes between healthy human individuals. The table came from immunoSEQ multiplex PCR; TCRdb's copy has only in-frame clones and leaves some out. The table shows roughly 320,000 clones, with 87% occurring only once. The material sequenced was memory CD8+ T cells sorted from blood. Specified subset: CD45RO+ cells pooled with CCR7-negative TemRA cells. The receptors come from a man between 18 and 29 years old in good health.

The chain employs TRBV7-6 and TRBJ1-3, with D unclear. Between the trimmed V and J ends, which lost 1 base and 1 base, there was a span of 8 bases. The CDR3 is made up of 15 amino acids. Germline loops: CDR1 SGHVS, CDR2 FNYEAQ. The CDR3 DNA reads as TGTGCCAGCAGCTTAGAATATGGATCTGGAAACACCATATATTTT. Protein sequence: CASSLEYGSGNTIYF.

The chain combines TRBV7-9 with TRBJ2-2; 7 bases fit TRBD1. Germline loops: CDR1 SEHNR, CDR2 FQNEAQ (reference sequence). CDR3 length: 15 amino acids. The ends lost 4 bases at V and 10 bases at J; junction bases unmatched: 12. The CDR3 DNA follows: TGTGCCAGCAGCTCGGACAGGTCCTTAGGCGCGGAGCTGTTTTTT. Translation: CASSSDRSLGAELFF.

The V gene is TRBV6-4, the J gene TRBJ2-2; D remains unclear. V was clipped by 4 bases and J by 7 bases, with 7 bases between them. The CDR3 runs 12 residues. Looked up from germline, CDR1 is MRHNA and CDR2 is SNTAGT. The CDR3 spells CASSGDSGELFF. In DNA form, the CDR3 reads TGTGCCAGCAGTGGAGATAGCGGGGAGCTGTTTTTT.

In regard to this clone: A read error is possible here, since a much larger clone lies one base away. Other DNA sequences in the sample encode the same CDR3. The genes are TRBV7-2 and TRBJ2-1, with no clear D. The CDR3 length is 11 residues. V shed 1 base and J shed 7 bases, with 2 bases lying between them. Germline V lookup: CDR1 SGHTA, CDR2 FQGNSA. CDR3 DNA sequence: TGTGCCAGCAGCTTAGTGAATGAGCAGTTCTTC. It codes for CASSLVNEQFF.

J is TRBJ2-7 and V is TRBV5-6; 8 bases are a match to TRBD2. J gave up 7 bases and V 1 base, and 16 bases lay outside the gene matches. The V gene's germline CDR1 is SGHDT and CDR2 YYEEEE. This CDR3 spans 17 amino acids. The CDR3: CASSLFPASGSPIEQYF. In nucleotides, the CDR3 is TGTGCCAGCAGCTTGTTCCCCGCGAGCGGGAGTCCCATTGAGCAGTACTTC.

The chain uses TRBV14 and TRBJ1-2; no firm D call. Germline-derived CDR1 and CDR2 are SGHDN and FVKESK. Trimming took 6 bases from V and 1 from J, leaving 9 bases between them. CDR3 length: 13 residues. As DNA, the CDR3 is TGTGCCAGCAGTCTTTCGGATAACTATGGCTACACCTTC. Its protein is CASSLSDNYGYTF.

This chain connects TRBV7-9 to TRBJ2-1, with 9 nucleotides matching TRBD1. The junction had 3 bases not matched to a gene; V was cut back by 4 bases and J by 2 bases. This CDR3 spans 15 amino acids. Per the germline V gene, CDR1 is SEHNR and CDR2 is FQNEAQ (reference sequence). The CDR3 DNA is TGTGCCAGCAGCTCCCGGGACAGGGCCTACAATGAGCAGTTCTTC. Its translation: CASSSRDRAYNEQFF.

The chain carries TRBV5-1 and TRBJ1-2; D uncertain. The CDR3 sequence is 13 residues long. Germline V gene sequence: CDR1 SGHRS, CDR2 YFSETQ. The germline V and J ends were trimmed by 0 bases and 5 bases, with 8 bases remaining between them. For the CDR3, the DNA is TGCGCCAGCAGCTTGGAATGGGGATATGGCTACACCTTC. Residues: CASSLEWGYGYTF.

The chain links TRBV5-1 to TRBJ2-3; 11 bases are a match to TRBD1. The CDR3 has 15 amino acids. The V and J ends lost 7 bases and 2 bases, in that order; junction bases with no gene match: 6. CDR1 SGHRS and CDR2 YFSETQ come from the germline V gene. The DNA for the CDR3 is TGCGCCAGCGGTTCCGGACAGGGGGCCACAGATACGCAGTATTTT. Translation: CASGSGQGATDTQYF.

The chain uses TRBV4-3 and TRBJ2-1, with 7 bases identical to TRBD2. V was pared by 0 bases and J by 7 bases, with 3 bases of the junction left unmatched. Germline loops: CDR1 LGHNA, CDR2 YSLEER. The CDR3 runs to 14 residues. CDR3 protein: CASSQDWGGNEQFF. The CDR3 DNA reads as TGCGCCAGCAGCCAAGATTGGGGGGGAAATGAGCAGTTCTTC.

The V call is TRBV5-4, the J call TRBJ2-3, with D possibly called TRBD1 or TRBD2 (5 bases each). V was shortened by 6 bases and J by 4 bases, with 18 bases between the two germline ends. The CDR3 has 15 residues. Germline lookup yields CDR1 SGHNT and CDR2 YYREEE (reference sequence). The CDR3 spells CASTMRDARADTQYF. CDR3 sequence (DNA): TGTGCCAGCACCATGAGGGACGCGAGGGCAGATACGCAGTATTTT.

By sample share, this clone is medium-sized. The identical CDR3 is also encoded by other nucleotide sequences in the sample. The chain is built from TRBV2 and TRBJ2-1; a weak D match, TRBD1 (5 bases). The CDR3 is made up of 15 amino acids. V lost 3 bases and J lost 0, with 9 bases in between. Germline CDR1 is SNHLY and CDR2 is FYNNEI. The CDR3 DNA is TGTGCCAGCAGTGAGGGGCTGAACTCCTACAATGAGCAGTTCTTC. It codes for CASSEGLNSYNEQFF.

V is TRBV4-1 and J is TRBJ1-2; 8 positions agree with TRBD1. From germline, CDR1 is MGHRA and CDR2 YSYEKL. Trimming removed 4 bases from V and 8 bases from J; junction bases left unmatched: 12. The CDR3 consists of 15 residues. CDR3 region: CASSRHRGSPIGYTF. The CDR3 region has the DNA TGCGCCAGCAGCCGCCACAGGGGGAGCCCGATCGGCTACACCTTC.

The rearrangement links TRBV27 to TRBJ2-1; 10 bases fit TRBD2. The CDR3 is 16 amino acids. Germline-derived CDR1 and CDR2 are MNHEY and SMNVEV (reference sequence). With 4 bases clipped from V and 4 bases from J, the junction kept 7 bases outside the gene matches. The CDR3 region has the DNA TGTGCCAGCAGTTCTAGCGGGGGAGAGTTTTACAATGAGCAGTTCTTC. It encodes CASSSSGGEFYNEQFF.

This chain joins TRBV14 and TRBJ2-2, with D unresolved. CDR3 length equals 11 residues. V was trimmed by 1 base and J by 9 bases, leaving 3 bases between them. Per germline, CDR1 SGHDN and CDR2 FVKESK. The CDR3 bases are TGTGCCAGCAGCCAAGGTTGGGAGCTGTTTTTT. Protein sequence: CASSQGWELFF.

The rearrangement joins TRBV27 to TRBJ1-2; D unclear. Germline V gene data show CDR1 as MNHEY and CDR2 as SMNVEV (reference sequence). The CDR3 runs to 11 residues. The V end lost 7 bases, the J end lost 4 bases, and 7 bases lay between the germline ends. The DNA for the CDR3 is TGTGCCAGCACGGACGGCTATGGCTACACCTTC. Its protein product is CASTDGYGYTF.

The chain couples TRBV27 to TRBJ1-5; TRBD1 agrees at 7 bases. V lost 2 bases to trimming and J lost 4 bases; unmatched junction nucleotides: 5. There are 15 residues in the CDR3. CDR1 is MNHEY, CDR2 SMNVEV, per germline (reference sequence). The chain's CDR3 is CASSLGGQLNQPQHF. The CDR3 DNA reads as TGTGCCAGCAGTTTAGGGGGACAGCTAAATCAGCCCCAGCATTTT.

The J gene is TRBJ2-1, the V gene TRBV5-1; D uncertain. The CDR3 is 12 residues long. Trimming removed 4 bases at V and 7 bases at J, with 9 bases between. The germline gives CDR1 SGHRS, CDR2 YFSETQ. The DNA for the CDR3 is TGCGCCAGCAGCAACCCGGCGAATGAGCAGTTCTTC. Translation gives CASSNPANEQFF.

This chain joins TRBV7-2 and TRBJ2-7, with 7 bases identical to TRBD1. Germline assignment: CDR1 SGHTA and CDR2 FQGNSA. Germline trimming cut 5 bases from V and 3 bases from J; bases unmatched to any gene: 7. The CDR3 spans 14 residues. The CDR3 reads CASSTGTVNYEQYF. The CDR3 nucleotides read TGTGCCAGCAGCACCGGGACAGTAAACTACGAGCAGTACTTC.

This clone has a handful of counts. The CDR3 spells CASSEARSFEETQYF. In DNA, the CDR3 is TGTGCCAGCAGTGAAGCTAGGAGTTTCGAAGAGACCCAGTACTTC. This chain links TRBV2 with TRBJ2-5, with no clear D. CDR1 is SNHLY and CDR2 is FYNNEI in the germline V gene. There are 15 residues in the CDR3. Trimming cost V 0 bases and J 3 bases, with 11 bases left between them.

The chain links TRBV13 to TRBJ2-2; 8 nucleotides align to TRBD1. J lost 6 bases, V lost 0 bases, and 12 bases had no gene match. Germline loops: CDR1 PRHDT, CDR2 FYEKMQ (reference sequence). The CDR3 is 18 amino acids. In DNA form, the CDR3 reads TGTGCCAGCAGCTTAGGGACAGGGGTTGTGGCCCCCGCCGGGGAGCTGTTTTTT. Protein product: CASSLGTGVVAPAGELFF. Based on the CDR3 plus reference TRBV13 and TRBJ2-2, the full variable domain is AAGVIQSPRHLIKEKRETATLKCYPIPRHDTVYWYQQGPGQDPQFLISFYEKMQSDKGSIPDRFSAQQFSDYHSELNMSSLELGDSALYFCASSLGTGVVAPAGELFFGEGSRLTVL.

This chain connects TRBV5-5 to TRBJ1-1; 8 nucleotides agree with TRBD1. Germline-derived CDR1 and CDR2 are SGHKS and YYEKEE (reference sequence). The CDR3 extends over 14 amino acids. V lost 5 bases to trimming and J lost 2 bases; unmatched junction nucleotides: 5. CDR3 amino acids: CASSWTGINTEAFF. The CDR3 DNA reads as TGTGCCAGCAGTTGGACAGGGATCAACACTGAAGCTTTCTTT.